This TCR beta chain came from a study of blood T cell repertoires in COVID-19. Between the trimmed V and J ends, which lost 2 bases and 11 bases, there was a span of 12 bases. Germline loops: CDR1 MGHRA, CDR2 YSYEKL. There are 12 residues in the CDR3. The repertoire was sequenced with immunoSEQ multiplex PCR; TCRdb's copy has only in-frame clones and lacks some. The data contain about 200,000 clones, nearly 90% of them seen just once; the ten biggest clones take up about a fifth. The J gene is TRBJ1-1, the V gene TRBV4-1; D gene unclear. Sequencing used peripheral blood. This TCR was sampled from a man in his sixties with active or convalescent COVID-19. For the CDR3, the DNA is TGCGCCAGCAGCCAACTAGGACTGGGGGCTTTCTTT. Translating gives CASSQLGLGAFF.